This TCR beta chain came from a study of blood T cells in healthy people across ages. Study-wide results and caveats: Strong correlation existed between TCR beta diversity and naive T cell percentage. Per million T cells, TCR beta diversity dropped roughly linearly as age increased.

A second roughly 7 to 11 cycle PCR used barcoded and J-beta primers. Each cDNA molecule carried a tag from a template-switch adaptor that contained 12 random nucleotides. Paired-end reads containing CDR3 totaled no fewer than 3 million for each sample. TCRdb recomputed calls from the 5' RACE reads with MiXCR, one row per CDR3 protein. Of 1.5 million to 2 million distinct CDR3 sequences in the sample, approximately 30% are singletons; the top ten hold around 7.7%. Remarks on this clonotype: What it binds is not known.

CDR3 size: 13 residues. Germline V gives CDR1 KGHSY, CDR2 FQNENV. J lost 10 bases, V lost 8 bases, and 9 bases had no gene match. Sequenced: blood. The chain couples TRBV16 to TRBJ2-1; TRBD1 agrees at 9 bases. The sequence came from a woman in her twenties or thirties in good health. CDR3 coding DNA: TGTGCCAGCGGTGGGACAGGGAAGTCGGAGCAGTTCTTC. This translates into CASGGTGKSEQFF.